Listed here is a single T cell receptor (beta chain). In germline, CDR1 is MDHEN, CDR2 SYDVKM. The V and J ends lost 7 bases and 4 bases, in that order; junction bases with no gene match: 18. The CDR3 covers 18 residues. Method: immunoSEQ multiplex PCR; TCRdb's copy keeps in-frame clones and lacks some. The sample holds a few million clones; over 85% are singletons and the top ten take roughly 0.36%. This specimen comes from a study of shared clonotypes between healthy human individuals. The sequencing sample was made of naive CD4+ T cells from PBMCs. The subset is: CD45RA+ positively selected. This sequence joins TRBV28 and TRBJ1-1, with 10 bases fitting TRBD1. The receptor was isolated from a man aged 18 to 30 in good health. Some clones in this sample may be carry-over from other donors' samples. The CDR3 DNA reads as TGTGCCAGCACCCCATCCCGGGACAGGGGTAGGCGGGGCACTGAAGCTTTCTTT. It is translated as CASTPSRDRGRRGTEAFF.